This T cell receptor beta chain was found in a study of blood T cells in healthy people across ages. A J-beta primer mix and a sample-barcoded 5' primer were used in a second PCR of roughly 6 to 12 cycles. TCRdb re-analysed the 5' RACE reads in MiXCR, keeping a single row per CDR3 protein. In the table there are 600,000 to 900,000 distinct CDR3 sequences, around 25% of which are singletons. In this sample, this clonotype turned up a few times. The same sample was also studied in work on T cells of mothers and their children.

This clonotype was obtained from a boy between 10 and 17 years old in good health. Sample: blood.

The CDR3 is CASSTIRTSKNIQYF. The CDR3 nucleotides read TGTGCCAGCAGTACCATCCGGACTAGCAAAAACATTCAGTACTTC. The rearrangement uses TRBV28 and TRBJ2-4; 7 positions match TRBD2. V shed 5 bases, J shed 3 bases, and the junction held 7 bases outside the gene matches. Germline CDR1 reads MDHEN; CDR2 reads SYDVKM. CDR3 length: 15 residues. The complete variable domain, with remaining parts taken from reference TRBV28 and TRBJ2-4, reads DVKVTQSSRYLVKRTGEKVFLECVQDMDHENMFWYRQDPGLGLRLIYFSYDVKMKEKGDIPEGYSVSREKKERFSLILESASTNQTSMYLCASSTIRTSKNIQYFGAGTRLSVL.